This section outlines one T cell receptor (beta chain) sequence together with its context. Trimming took off 4 bases at V and 4 bases at J, with 12 bases between the two ends. The germline gives CDR1 SGHNT, CDR2 YYREEE (reference sequence). The CDR3 has 13 residues. The data are from a study of CD8+ T cells in alopecia areata. Study in general: Tofacitinib was given for 6 to 18 months, then stopped for 6 months.

Extracted RNA was reverse transcribed, and the resulting cDNA served as sequencing template. Sequencing used immunoSEQ multiplex PCR; TCRdb keeps in-frame clones, though not all of them. The top ten clones hold roughly 4.3% of a sample with some 120,000 clones, approximately 58% of them seen once. The specimen comprised CD4+ T cells sorted from blood, sampled at week 0. The clonotype originates from a human donor with alopecia areata. V is TRBV5-4 and J is TRBJ2-7; the D is unclear. The CDR3 loop is CASSLKDHYEQYF. In DNA form, the CDR3 reads TGTGCCAGCAGCCTGAAAGACCATTACGAGCAGTACTTC.